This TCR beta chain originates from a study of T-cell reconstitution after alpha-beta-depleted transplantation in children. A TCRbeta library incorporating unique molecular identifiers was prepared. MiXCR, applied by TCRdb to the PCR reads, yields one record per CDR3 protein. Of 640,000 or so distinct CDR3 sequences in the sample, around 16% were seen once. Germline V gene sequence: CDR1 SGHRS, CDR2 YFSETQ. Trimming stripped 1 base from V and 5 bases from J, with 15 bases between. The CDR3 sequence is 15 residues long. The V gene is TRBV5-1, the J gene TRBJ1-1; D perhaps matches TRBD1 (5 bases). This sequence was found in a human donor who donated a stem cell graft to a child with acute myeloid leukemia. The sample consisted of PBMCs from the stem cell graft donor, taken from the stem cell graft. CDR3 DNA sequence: TGCGCCAGCAGCTTGACATCGGCAGGGAAAACTGAAGCTTTCTTT. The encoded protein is CASSLTSAGKTEAFF.